These 25 T cell receptor beta chains share one sample of origin, sequenced in a study of blood T cells in healthy people across ages. The use of a sample-barcoded 5' primer and a J-beta primer mix characterized a second PCR of about 7 to 12 cycles. Each CDR3 protein is one row after TCRdb ran MiXCR on the 5' RACE reads. Here the sample spans 1.4 million or so distinct CDR3 sequences, under 55% being singletons. The sequenced material came from blood. These receptors came from a woman aged 18-30 years in good health.

J is TRBJ1-1 and V is TRBV4-3; TRBD1 matches at 9 bases. Germline V lookup: CDR1 LGHNA, CDR2 YSLEER. The CDR3 spans 17 residues. Trimming took 0 bases from V and 4 from J; bases not matched to a gene: 9. The chain's CDR3 is CASSQEYSGTGLTEAFF. The CDR3 nucleotides are TGCGCCAGCAGCCAAGAATACTCCGGGACAGGGCTCACTGAAGCTTTCTTT.

This clonotype was counted only a few times. The chain recombines TRBV29-1 with TRBJ2-7; tentatively, D is TRBD1 (6 bases). Germline-derived CDR1 and CDR2 are SQVTM and ANQGSEA. This CDR3 region has 16 residues. V was cut by 6 bases and J by 3 bases, with 24 bases left in between. The DNA for the CDR3 is TGCAGCGTCGGGCTGTTCTTACAGGGATCTCTCTACGAGCAGTACTTC. Protein sequence: CSVGLFLQGSLYEQYF.

CDR3 in DNA: TGCGCCAGCAGTCCTAGCGGGAGAGACTCCAATGAGCAGTTCTTC. Amino acid sequence: CASSPSGRDSNEQFF. The V and J genes are TRBV5-1 and TRBJ2-1; TRBD2 matches at 10 bases. The V gene end was trimmed by 5 bases and the J gene end by 6 bases; junction bases not matched to a gene: 8. In germline, CDR1 is SGHRS, CDR2 YFSETQ. The CDR3 sequence is 15 residues long.

The CDR3 protein is CASSQVPGRGYEQYF. The CDR3 nucleotides read TGTGCCAGCAGCCAGGTGCCCGGGAGGGGCTACGAGCAGTACTTC. The chain employs TRBV4-2 and TRBJ2-7, with 8 nucleotides matching TRBD2. With 3 bases clipped from V and 3 bases from J, the junction kept 7 bases outside the gene matches. This CDR3 has 15 residues. The germline gives CDR1 LGHNA, CDR2 YNFKEQ.

The chain links TRBV28 to TRBJ1-1, with D tentatively TRBD1 (6 bases). Germline CDR1 is MDHEN and CDR2 is SYDVKM. The CDR3 runs to 14 residues. V lost 1 base to trimming and J lost 6 bases, with 12 bases between them. The DNA of the CDR3 is TGTGCCAGCAGTTTATTGTCGGGGGCGTCTGAAGCTTTCTTT. As protein: CASSLLSGASEAFF.

This clonotype was detected only a few times. The chain is built from TRBV20-1 and TRBJ1-2; unclear D gene. V was clipped by 3 bases and J by 7 bases, with 15 bases between them. CDR1 and CDR2 from the germline V gene are DFQATT and SNEGSKA (reference sequence). The CDR3 covers 13 residues. The CDR3 loop is CSASAGGPSGYTF. The CDR3 DNA follows: TGCAGTGCTAGCGCGGGTGGCCCTTCTGGCTACACCTTC.

J is TRBJ1-2 and V is TRBV12-3 or TRBV12-4; tentative D call: TRBD1 (5 bases). There are 14 residues in the CDR3. V lost 7 bases and J 2 bases, leaving 14 bases between the germline ends. CDR3 bases: TGTGCCAGCACCTTGACAGATGTAAACTATGGCTACACCTTC. Protein sequence: CASTLTDVNYGYTF.

J is TRBJ2-1 and V is TRBV20-1; the D gene is possibly TRBD2 (5 bases). The end of the DNA is better explained by TRBJ2-7, so the J call may be wrong. The CDR3 contains 18 residues. CDR1 DFQATT and CDR2 SNEGSKA come from the germline V gene (reference sequence). The CDR3 DNA follows: TGCAGTGCTAGAGACCCCCTAGCCGGTCGAATCTCCTACAATGAGCAGTACTTC. It translates to CSARDPLAGRISYNEQYF.

The CDR3 loop reads CASSQDLRGNTGELFF. DNA of the CDR3: TGCGCCAGCAGCCAAGATCTACGGGGGAACACCGGGGAGCTGTTTTTT. The genes are TRBV4-3 and TRBJ2-2; D is possibly TRBD2 (5 bases). The V end was cut by 0 bases, the J end by 1 base, with 9 bases between. CDR1 is LGHNA and CDR2 is YSLEER in the germline V gene. This CDR3 has 16 residues.

The CDR3 sequence is CASSQLLAGKDKNIQYF. The CDR3 nucleotides are TGTGCCAGCAGCCAACTTCTAGCGGGAAAGGACAAAAACATTCAGTACTTC. This rearrangement joins TRBV4-2 to TRBJ2-4; 9 bases match TRBD2. CDR1 LGHNA and CDR2 YNFKEQ come from the germline V gene. The CDR3 loop spans 17 amino acids. V trimming: 2 bases; J trimming: 3 bases; junction bases outside the gene matches: 8.

As to this clonotype: A read error may explain this, as a much larger clone is one base away. This chain uses TRBV5-6 with TRBJ2-3; 7 bases map to TRBD2. The V gene's germline CDR1 is SGHDT and CDR2 YYEEEE. The CDR3 is made up of 16 amino acids. Germline trimming cut 2 bases from V and 2 bases from J; bases unmatched to any gene: 8. Written as DNA, the CDR3 is TGTGCCAGCAGCTTAGGCGGGGGTCCCCACACAGATACGCAGTATTTT. This encodes CASSLGGGPHTDTQYF.

This clonotype was counted a single time. The J gene is TRBJ1-5, the V gene TRBV6-1; D is possibly TRBD1 (6 bases). This CDR3 is built from 14 residues. Per germline, CDR1 MNHNS and CDR2 SASEGT. V was cut by 1 base and J by 5 bases, with 9 bases left in between. CDR3 nucleotides: TGTGCCAGCAGTGAAGGGGGGCAGTATCAGCCCCAGCATTTT. Amino acid sequence: CASSEGGQYQPQHF.

This clonotype has only a few counts. The V call is TRBV20-1, the J call TRBJ2-7; the match to TRBD2 covers 10 bases. The CDR3 is made up of 15 amino acids. Germline values: CDR1 DFQATT, CDR2 SNEGSKA (reference sequence). The junction had 6 bases not matched to a gene; V was cut back by 2 bases and J by 2 bases. CDR3 loop: CSARSGTSATYEQYF. CDR3 in DNA: TGCAGTGCTAGATCCGGGACTAGCGCTACCTACGAGCAGTACTTC.

The chain is built from TRBV7-2 and TRBJ2-7; TRBD1 agrees at 7 bases. The CDR3 covers 13 residues. V gave up 5 bases and J gave up 3 bases; unmatched junction bases: 4. Germline-derived CDR1 and CDR2 are SGHTA and FQGNSA. The CDR3 DNA sequence: TGTGCCAGCAGCATTGGACAGGTCTACGAGCAGTACTTC. It is translated as CASSIGQVYEQYF.

The chain couples TRBV20-1 to TRBJ2-1; D gene unclear. V shed 3 bases and J shed 10 bases, with 4 bases lying between them. CDR3 length: 9 amino acids. The germline gives CDR1 DFQATT, CDR2 SNEGSKA (reference sequence). The CDR3: CSASREQFF. Here the CDR3 DNA reads TGCAGTGCTAGTCGGGAGCAGTTCTTC.

This clonotype was seen a handful of times. The J gene is TRBJ2-1, the V gene TRBV7-8; D gene uncertain. The CDR3 is made up of 17 amino acids. V was pared by 2 bases and J by 0 bases, with 14 bases between. CDR1 is SGHVS, CDR2 FQNEAQ, per germline. CDR3 residues: CASSLSQAANSYNEQFF. CDR3 sequence (DNA): TGTGCCAGCAGCTTAAGCCAAGCCGCTAACTCCTACAATGAGCAGTTCTTC.

The chain combines TRBV6-5 with TRBJ1-2, with a weak D call TRBD1 (5 bases). CDR1 is MNHEY, CDR2 SVGAGI, per germline. V was pared by 5 bases and J by 4 bases, with 17 bases between. The CDR3 covers 15 residues. The CDR3 loop is CASSTGLDSVYGYTF. In DNA, the CDR3 is TGTGCCAGCAGTACCGGACTCGACAGTGTCTATGGCTACACCTTC.

The chain is built from TRBV29-1 and TRBJ1-1, with unresolved D. Germline CDR1 is SQVTM and CDR2 is ANQGSEA. The CDR3 length is 13 residues. Trimming shortened V by 4 bases and J by 1 base, and 10 bases separated the two germline ends. CDR3 DNA: TGCAGCGTTGTTGCCCAGTCGAACACTGAAGCTTTCTTT. The encoded protein is CSVVAQSNTEAFF.

This clonotype has only a few counts. The V call is TRBV4-1, the J call TRBJ1-2; no clear D. Germline V gene sequence: CDR1 MGHRA, CDR2 YSYEKL. CDR3 length equals 16 residues. V was cut by 0 bases and J by 1 base, with 12 bases left in between. The CDR3 region has the DNA TGCGCCAGCAGCCAAGAAGGCGGGAGGCATAACTATGGCTACACCTTC. Amino acids: CASSQEGGRHNYGYTF.

The CDR3 region is CASSPLIAGAETQYF. The CDR3 DNA sequence: TGTGCCAGCAGCCCCTTGATAGCGGGGGCAGAGACCCAGTACTTC. This chain uses TRBV7-6 with TRBJ2-7; 9 positions match TRBD2. The end of the DNA aligns better with TRBJ2-5, so the J call may be wrong. Germline CDR1 SGHVS, CDR2 FNYEAQ. This CDR3 has 15 residues.

This CDR3 reads CASSPTLAGGRGEQFF. In nucleotides, the CDR3 is TGTGCCAGCAGCCCGACGCTAGCGGGAGGCCGCGGTGAGCAGTTCTTC. V and J are TRBV7-9 and TRBJ2-1, with TRBD2 matching over 11 bases. There are 16 residues in the CDR3. Looked up from germline, CDR1 is SEHNR and CDR2 is FQNEAQ (reference sequence). Trimming removed 5 bases from V and 9 bases from J; junction bases left unmatched: 12.

The genes are TRBV7-2 and TRBJ2-1; possible D gene TRBD2, 5 bases. The DNA end is more similar to TRBJ2-7, so the J call may be wrong. The CDR3 has 15 amino acids. Germline V gene data show CDR1 as SGHTA and CDR2 as FQGNSA. CDR3 in DNA: TGTGCCAGCAGCTTAGAGGACTTAGCATACAATGAGCAGTACTTC. Its protein is CASSLEDLAYNEQYF.

A few counts support this clonotype. The CDR3 nucleotides are TGTGCCAGCTCACCGGGGCGGGGCGGCTACAATGAGCAGTTCTTC. Protein: CASSPGRGGYNEQFF. The V call is TRBV18, the J call TRBJ2-1; D possibly corresponds to TRBD2 (6 bases). From germline, CDR1 is KGHSH and CDR2 LQKENI. This CDR3 contains 15 residues. With 3 bases removed from V and 3 bases from J, the gap between germline ends came to 12 bases.

The chain recombines TRBV4-2 with TRBJ1-2, with 8 bases that match TRBD1. The CDR3 is made up of 15 amino acids. Germline CDR1 LGHNA, CDR2 YNFKEQ. The J segment lost 6 bases and the V segment lost 2 bases, leaving 8 bases of the junction unmatched. CDR3 region: CASSQTDRVVDGYTF. DNA of the CDR3: TGTGCCAGCAGCCAAACGGACAGGGTGGTGGATGGCTACACCTTC.

This sequence joins TRBV6-2 or TRBV6-3 and TRBJ1-5; 9 bases align to TRBD1. After removal of 5 bases from V and 6 bases from J, the junction contained 8 bases not matched to a gene. The CDR3 consists of 15 residues. Germline V lookup: CDR1 MNHEY, CDR2 SVGEGT. Here the CDR3 reads CASSLGQGPIQPQHF. In DNA, the CDR3 is TGTGCCAGCAGTCTCGGACAGGGGCCTATTCAGCCCCAGCATTTT.